This T cell receptor beta chain stems from a study of blood T cell repertoires in COVID-19. Cohorts were based on clinical histories the participants reported. Germline CDR1 SGHTA, CDR2 FQGTGA. Unmatched junction bases numbered 12, after V lost 6 bases and J lost 8 bases. This CDR3 contains 15 residues. Produced via immunoSEQ multiplex PCR; TCRdb's table is partial and in-frame only. The sample comprises 330,000 or so clones, about 90% of which are singletons, and 3% rests with the top ten. Sequences were obtained from PBMCs or T cells enriched from blood (not recorded which). V usage is TRBV7-3 and J usage is TRBJ2-1; TRBD2 agrees at 8 bases. The clonotype was recovered from a woman in her 30s who had recovered from COVID-19. The CDR3 coding sequence is TGTGCCAGCAGTCCGCCGGGACTAGGGTTCGATGAGCAGTTCTTC. Protein product: CASSPPGLGFDEQFF.